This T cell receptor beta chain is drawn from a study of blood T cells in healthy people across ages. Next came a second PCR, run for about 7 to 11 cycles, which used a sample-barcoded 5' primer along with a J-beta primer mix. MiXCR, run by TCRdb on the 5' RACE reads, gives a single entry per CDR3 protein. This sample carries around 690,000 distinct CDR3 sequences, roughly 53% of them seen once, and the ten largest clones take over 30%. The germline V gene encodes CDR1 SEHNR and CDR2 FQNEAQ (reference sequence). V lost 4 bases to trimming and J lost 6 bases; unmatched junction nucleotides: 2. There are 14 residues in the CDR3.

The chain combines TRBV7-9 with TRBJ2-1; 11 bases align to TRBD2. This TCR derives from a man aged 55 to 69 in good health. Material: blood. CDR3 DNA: TGTGCCAGCAGCTGGACTAGCGGGCCCAATGAGCAGTTCTTC. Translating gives CASSWTSGPNEQFF.